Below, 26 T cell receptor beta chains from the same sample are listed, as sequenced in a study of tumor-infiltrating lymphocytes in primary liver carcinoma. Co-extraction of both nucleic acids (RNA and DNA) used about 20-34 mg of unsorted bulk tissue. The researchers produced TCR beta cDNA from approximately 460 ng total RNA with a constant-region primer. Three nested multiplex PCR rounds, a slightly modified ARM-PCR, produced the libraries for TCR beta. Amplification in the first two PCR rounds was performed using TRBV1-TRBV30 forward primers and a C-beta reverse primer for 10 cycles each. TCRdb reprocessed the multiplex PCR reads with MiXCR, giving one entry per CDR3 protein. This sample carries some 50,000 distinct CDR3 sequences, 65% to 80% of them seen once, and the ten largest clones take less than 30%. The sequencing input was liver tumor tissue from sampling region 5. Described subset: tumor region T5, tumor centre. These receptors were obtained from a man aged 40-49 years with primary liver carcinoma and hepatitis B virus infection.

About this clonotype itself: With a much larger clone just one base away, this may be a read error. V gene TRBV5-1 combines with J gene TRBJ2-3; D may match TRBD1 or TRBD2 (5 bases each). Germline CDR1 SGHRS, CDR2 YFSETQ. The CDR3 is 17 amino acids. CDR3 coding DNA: TGCGCCAGCAGTTCGATTAGCCGAGGGAGTGGCACAGGTACGCAGTATTTT. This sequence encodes CASSSISRGSGTGTQYF.

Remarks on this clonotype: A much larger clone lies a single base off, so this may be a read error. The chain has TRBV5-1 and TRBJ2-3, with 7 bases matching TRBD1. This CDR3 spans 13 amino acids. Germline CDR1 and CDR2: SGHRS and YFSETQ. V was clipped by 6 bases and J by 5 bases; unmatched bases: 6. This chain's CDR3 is CASNLGTEDTQYF. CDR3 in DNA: TGCGCCAGCAACCTCGGGACAGAAGATACGCAGTATTTT.

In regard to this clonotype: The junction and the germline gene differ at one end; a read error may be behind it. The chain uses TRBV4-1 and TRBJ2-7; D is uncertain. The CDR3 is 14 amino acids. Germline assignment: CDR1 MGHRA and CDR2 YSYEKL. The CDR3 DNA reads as TGCGCCAGCAGCCTCACAGTGAGTTCCTTCGAGCAGTACTTC. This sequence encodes CASSLTVSSFEQYF.

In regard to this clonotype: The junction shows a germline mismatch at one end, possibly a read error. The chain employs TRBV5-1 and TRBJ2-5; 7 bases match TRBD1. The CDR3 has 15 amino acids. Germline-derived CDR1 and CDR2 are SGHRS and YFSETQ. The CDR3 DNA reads TGCGCCAGCAGCCTGTCGCCACAGGGGTTCGAGACCCAGAACTTC. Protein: CASSLSPQGFETQNF. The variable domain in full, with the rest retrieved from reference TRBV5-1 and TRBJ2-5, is KAGVTQTPRYLIKTRGQQVTLSCSPISGHRSVSWYQQTPGQGLQFLFEYFSETQRNKGNFPGRFSGRQFSNSRSEMNVSTLELGDSALYLCASSLSPQGFETQNFGPGTRLLVL.

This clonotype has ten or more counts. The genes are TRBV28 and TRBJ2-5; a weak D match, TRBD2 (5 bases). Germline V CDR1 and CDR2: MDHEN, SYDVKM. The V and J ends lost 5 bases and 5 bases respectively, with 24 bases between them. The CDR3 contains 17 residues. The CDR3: CASSARRRASARETQYF. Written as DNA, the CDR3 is TGTGCCAGCAGTGCACGTAGGCGGGCGAGCGCGAGGGAGACCCAGTACTTC.

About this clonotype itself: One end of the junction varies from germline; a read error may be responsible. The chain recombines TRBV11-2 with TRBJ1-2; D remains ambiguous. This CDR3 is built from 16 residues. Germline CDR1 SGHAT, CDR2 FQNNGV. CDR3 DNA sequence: TGTGCCAGCAGCTTAGGTGGTGCTGATACCCTCTATGGCTACACCTTT. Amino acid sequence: CASSLGGADTLYGYTF. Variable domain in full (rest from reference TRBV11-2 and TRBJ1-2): EAGVAQSPRYKIIEKRQSVAFWCNPISGHATLYWYQQILGQGPKLLIQFQNNGVVDDSQLPKDRFSAERLKGVDSTLKIQPAKLEDSAVYLCASSLGGADTLYGYTFGSGTRLTVV.

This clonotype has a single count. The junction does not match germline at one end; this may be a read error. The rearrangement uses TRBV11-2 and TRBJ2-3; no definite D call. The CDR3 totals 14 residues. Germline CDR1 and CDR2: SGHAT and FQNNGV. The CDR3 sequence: CVSSPGSPSDTLYF. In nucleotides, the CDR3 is TGTGTTAGCAGCCCGGGCTCCCCGTCAGATACGCTGTATTTT. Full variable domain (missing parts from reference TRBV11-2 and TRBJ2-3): EAGVAQSPRYKIIEKRQSVAFWCNPISGHATLYWYQQILGQGPKLLIQFQNNGVVDDSQLPKDRFSAERLKGVDSTLKIQPAKLEDSAVYLCVSSPGSPSDTLYFGPGTRLTVL.

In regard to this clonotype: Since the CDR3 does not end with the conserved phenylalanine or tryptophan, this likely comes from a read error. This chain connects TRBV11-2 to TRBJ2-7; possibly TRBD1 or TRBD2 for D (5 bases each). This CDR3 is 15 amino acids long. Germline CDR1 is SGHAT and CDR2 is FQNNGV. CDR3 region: CANSQYSGGGYEQYS. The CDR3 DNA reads TGTGCCAACAGCCAATATTCGGGTGGGGGCTACGAGCAGTACTCC.

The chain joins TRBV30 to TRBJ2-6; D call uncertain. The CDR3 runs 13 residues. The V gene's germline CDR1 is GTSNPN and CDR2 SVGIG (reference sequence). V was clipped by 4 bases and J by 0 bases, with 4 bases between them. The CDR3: CAWTASGANVLTF. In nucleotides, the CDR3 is TGTGCCTGGACAGCCTCTGGGGCCAACGTCCTGACTTTC.

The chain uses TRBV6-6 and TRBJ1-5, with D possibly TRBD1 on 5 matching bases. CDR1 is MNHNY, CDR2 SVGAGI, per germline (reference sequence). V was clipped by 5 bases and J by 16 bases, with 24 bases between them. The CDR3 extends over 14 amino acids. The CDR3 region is CASSGDGSNQLQHF. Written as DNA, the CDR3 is TGTGCCAGCAGTGGGGACGGTAGTAATCAGCTCCAACATTTT.

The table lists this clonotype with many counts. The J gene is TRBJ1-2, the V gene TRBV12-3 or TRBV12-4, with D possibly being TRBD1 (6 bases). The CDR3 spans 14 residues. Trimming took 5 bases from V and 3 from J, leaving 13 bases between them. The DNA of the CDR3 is TGTGCCAGCAGTCGCTCTGGGGGCGACTATGGCTACACCTTC. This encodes CASSRSGGDYGYTF.

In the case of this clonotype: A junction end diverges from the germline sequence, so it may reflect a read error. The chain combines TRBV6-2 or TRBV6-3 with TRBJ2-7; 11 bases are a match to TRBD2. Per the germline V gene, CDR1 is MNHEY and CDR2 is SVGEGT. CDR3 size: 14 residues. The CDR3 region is CAGSPTSGNSEQYF. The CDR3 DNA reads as TGTGCCGGCAGTCCGACTAGCGGGAATTCCGAGCAGTACTTT.

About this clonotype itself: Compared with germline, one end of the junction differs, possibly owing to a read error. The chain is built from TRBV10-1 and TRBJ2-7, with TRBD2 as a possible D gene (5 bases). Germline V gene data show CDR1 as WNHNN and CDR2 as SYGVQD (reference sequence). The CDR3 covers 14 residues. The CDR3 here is CASNLPGLAYEHYF. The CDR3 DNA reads TGCGCCAGCAACCTTCCGGGATTAGCCTACGAGCACTACTTC.

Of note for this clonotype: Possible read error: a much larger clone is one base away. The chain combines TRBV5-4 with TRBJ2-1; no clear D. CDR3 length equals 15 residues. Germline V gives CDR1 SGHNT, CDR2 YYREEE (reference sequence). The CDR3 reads CASSAGYNSCNEQFF. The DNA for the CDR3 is TGTGCCAGCAGCGCCGGTTACAACTCCTGCAATGAGCAGTTCTTC.

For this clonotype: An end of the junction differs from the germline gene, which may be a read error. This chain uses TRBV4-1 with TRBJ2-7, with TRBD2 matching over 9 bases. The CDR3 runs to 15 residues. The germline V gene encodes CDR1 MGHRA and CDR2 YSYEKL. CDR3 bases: TGCGCCTGCAGCCAAAGGGGACTAGCAAACTACGAGCAGTACTTC. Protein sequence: CACSQRGLANYEQYF.

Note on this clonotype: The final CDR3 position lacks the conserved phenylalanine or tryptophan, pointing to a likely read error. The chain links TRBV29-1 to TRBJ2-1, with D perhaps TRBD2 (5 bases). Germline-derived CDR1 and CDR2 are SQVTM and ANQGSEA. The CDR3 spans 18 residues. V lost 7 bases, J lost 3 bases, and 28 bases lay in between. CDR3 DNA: TGCAGCGCCTTCGGGGAGAGGAAGGCCATAATGTTCTACAATGAGCAGTTCTTA. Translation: CSAFGERKAIMFYNEQFL.

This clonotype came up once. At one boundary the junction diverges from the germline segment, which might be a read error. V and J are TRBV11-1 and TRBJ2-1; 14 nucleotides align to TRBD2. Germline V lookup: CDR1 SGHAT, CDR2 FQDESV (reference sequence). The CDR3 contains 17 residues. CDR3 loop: CASCLGLAGEVDNEQSF. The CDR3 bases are TGTGCCAGCTGCTTGGGACTAGCGGGAGAAGTTGACAATGAGCAGTCCTTC. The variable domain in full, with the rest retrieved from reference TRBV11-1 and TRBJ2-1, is EAEVAQSPRYKITEKSQAVAFWCDPISGHATLYWYRQILGQGPELLVQFQDESVVDDSQLPKDRFSAERLKGVDSTLKIQPAELGDSAMYLCASCLGLAGEVDNEQSFGPGTRLTVL.

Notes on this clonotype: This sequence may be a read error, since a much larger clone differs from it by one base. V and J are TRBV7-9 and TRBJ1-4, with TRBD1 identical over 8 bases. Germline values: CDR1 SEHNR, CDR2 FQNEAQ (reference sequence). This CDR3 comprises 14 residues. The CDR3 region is CASSSGQGSEKQFF. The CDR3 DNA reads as TGTGCCAGCAGCTCCGGACAGGGCTCTGAAAAACAGTTTTTT.

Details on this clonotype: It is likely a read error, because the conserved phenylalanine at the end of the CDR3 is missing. CDR3 in DNA: TGTGCCAGCAGCTTAGTGGACGGGAGGATTGATGAGCAGTTCTCC. Encoded protein: CASSLVDGRIDEQFS. This chain joins TRBV11-2 and TRBJ2-1, with 7 bases lining up with TRBD2. This CDR3 region has 15 residues. With 1 base clipped from V and 8 bases from J, the junction kept 8 bases outside the gene matches. Germline lookup yields CDR1 SGHAT and CDR2 FQNNGV.

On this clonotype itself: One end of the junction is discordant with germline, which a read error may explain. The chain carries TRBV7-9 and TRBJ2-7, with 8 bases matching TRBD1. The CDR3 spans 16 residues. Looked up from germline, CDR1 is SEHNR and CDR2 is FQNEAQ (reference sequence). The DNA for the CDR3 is TGTGCCGGCAGCCGTTTCGGACAGGGAGTAATCTACGAGCAGTACTTC. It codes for CAGSRFGQGVIYEQYF.

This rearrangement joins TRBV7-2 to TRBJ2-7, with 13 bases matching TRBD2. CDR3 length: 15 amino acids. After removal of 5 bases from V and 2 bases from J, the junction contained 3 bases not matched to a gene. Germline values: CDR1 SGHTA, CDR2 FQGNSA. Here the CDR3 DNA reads TGTGCCAGCAGCGTGGGACTAGCGGGAACCTACGAGCAGTACTTC. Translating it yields CASSVGLAGTYEQYF.

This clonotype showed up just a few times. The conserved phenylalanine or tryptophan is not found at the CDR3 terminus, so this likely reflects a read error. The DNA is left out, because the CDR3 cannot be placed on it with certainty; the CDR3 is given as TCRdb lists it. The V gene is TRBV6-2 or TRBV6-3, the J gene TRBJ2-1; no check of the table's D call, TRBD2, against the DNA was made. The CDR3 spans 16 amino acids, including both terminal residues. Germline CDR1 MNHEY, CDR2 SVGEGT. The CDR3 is CVSSYDGSGSYNEQLS.

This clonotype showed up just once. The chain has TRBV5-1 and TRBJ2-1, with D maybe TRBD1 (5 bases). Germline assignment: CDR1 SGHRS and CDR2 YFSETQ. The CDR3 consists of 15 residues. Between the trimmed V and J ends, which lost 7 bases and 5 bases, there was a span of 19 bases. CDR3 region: CASRLTGAVNNEQFF. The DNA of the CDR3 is TGCGCCAGCCGCCTCACTGGGGCAGTAAACAATGAGCAGTTCTTC.

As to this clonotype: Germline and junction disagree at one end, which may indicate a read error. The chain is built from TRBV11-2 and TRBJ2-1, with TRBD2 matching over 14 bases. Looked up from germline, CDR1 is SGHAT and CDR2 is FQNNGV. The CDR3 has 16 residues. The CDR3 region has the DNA TGCGCCAGCAGCTACTCTTCGACTAGCGGGAGGGGAGGCGAGTGCTTC. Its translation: CASSYSSTSGRGGECF.

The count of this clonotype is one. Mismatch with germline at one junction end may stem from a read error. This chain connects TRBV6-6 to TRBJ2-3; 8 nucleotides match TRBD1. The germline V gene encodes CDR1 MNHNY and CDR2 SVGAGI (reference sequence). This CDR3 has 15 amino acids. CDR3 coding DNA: TGTGCTAGCAGCCTCATCGGACAGGGCACAGTTACGCAGTATTTT. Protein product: CASSLIGQGTVTQYF.

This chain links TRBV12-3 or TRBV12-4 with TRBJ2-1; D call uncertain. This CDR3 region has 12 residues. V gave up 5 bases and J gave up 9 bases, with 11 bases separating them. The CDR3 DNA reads TGTGCCAGCAGTCCTGTGTTCAGTGAGCAGTTCTTC. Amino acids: CASSPVFSEQFF.